This T cell receptor beta chain came from a study of cytomegalovirus exposure and HLA in healthy donors. Study information: From donors who were HLA-typed, an early data release held about 85 million unique TCRs.

PCR involved 60 Vbeta and 13 Jbeta primers. Data came from immunoSEQ multiplex PCR; TCRdb stores just in-frame clones and leaves some out. The profile shows around 78,000 clones, over 55% of them singletons. Trimming shortened V by 1 base and J by 8 bases, and 6 bases separated the two germline ends. There are 12 residues in the CDR3. Looked up from germline, CDR1 is MNHEY and CDR2 is SVGAGI. The sequenced sample was PBMCs. This receptor was identified in a man younger than 45 in good health and CMV-seropositive. The chain joins TRBV6-5 to TRBJ2-1; D uncertain. CDR3 amino acids: CASSYLGDEQFF. The CDR3 DNA follows: TGTGCCAGCAGTTACTTGGGCGATGAGCAGTTCTTC.